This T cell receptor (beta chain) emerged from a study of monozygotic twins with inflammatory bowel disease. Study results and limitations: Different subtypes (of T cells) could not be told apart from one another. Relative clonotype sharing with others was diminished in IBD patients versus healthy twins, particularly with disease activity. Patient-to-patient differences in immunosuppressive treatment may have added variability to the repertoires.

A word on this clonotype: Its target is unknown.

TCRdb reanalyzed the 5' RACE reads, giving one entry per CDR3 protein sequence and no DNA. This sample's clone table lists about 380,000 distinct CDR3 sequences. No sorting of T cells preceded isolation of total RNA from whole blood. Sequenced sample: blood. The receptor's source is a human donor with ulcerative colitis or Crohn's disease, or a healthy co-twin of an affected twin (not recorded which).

The CDR3 protein is CASSVVSGTGEQYF. The chain uses TRBV9 and TRBJ2-7; TCRdb indicates TRBD1, and absent DNA this call remains unverified. CDR3 length equals 14 residues. Germline values: CDR1 SGDLS, CDR2 YYNGEE.